These 10 T cell receptor beta chains originate from one sample sequenced in a study of OX40 agonist ivuxolimab in advanced cancers. Here immunoSEQ multiplex PCR was the method, and the copy in TCRdb shows in-frame clones only, minus some. The sample holds over 70,000 clones, about 88% seen once. Sample: CD4+ or CD8+ T cells sorted from blood, taken in a trial of the OX40 agonist ivuxolimab. The receptors shown here come from an adult with an advanced solid tumor such as melanoma, head and neck, liver or kidney cancer.

CDR3 sequence reads: CASRRTSGSVTGELFF. For the CDR3, the DNA is TGTGCCAGCAGAAGGACTAGCGGGAGCGTTACCGGGGAGCTGTTTTTT. The rearrangement uses TRBV11-3 and TRBJ2-2; 13 positions match TRBD2. The germline CDR1 and CDR2 sequences are SGHNT and YENEEA. The CDR3 is 16 amino acids. The trim removed 6 bases at V and 5 bases at J, leaving 6 bases unmatched.

In its sample, this clone was seen a few times. This chain links TRBV30 with TRBJ1-1; D possibly corresponds to TRBD1 (6 bases). The V and J ends lost 7 bases and 2 bases respectively, with 14 bases between them. Germline V lookup: CDR1 GTSNPN, CDR2 SVGIG (reference sequence). The CDR3 is 13 residues long. The CDR3 loop reads CALTGLRNTEAFF. The CDR3 nucleotides are TGTGCCTTGACAGGCCTCCGAAACACTGAAGCTTTCTTT.

This clone was detected once. The V call is TRBV5-1, the J call TRBJ2-5; D might be TRBD2 (6 bases). The germline V and J ends were trimmed by 1 base and 5 bases, with 9 bases remaining between them. Germline CDR1 SGHRS, CDR2 YFSETQ. There are 13 residues in the CDR3. This chain's CDR3 is CASSLLGGETQYF. The CDR3 DNA sequence: TGCGCCAGCAGCTTGCTGGGGGGTGAGACCCAGTACTTC.

V gene TRBV7-2 combines with J gene TRBJ2-7, with no clear D. Germline V CDR1 and CDR2: SGHTA, FQGNSA. This CDR3 is built from 17 residues. V dropped 1 base and J dropped 1 base, with 17 bases sitting between them. The CDR3 DNA reads TGTGCCAGCAGCTTAGTGGTGGGCGGAAGTCGATCCTACGAGCAGTACGTC. Its translation is CASSLVVGGSRSYEQYV.

J is TRBJ1-4 and V is TRBV19; D not certain. The germline gives CDR1 LNHDA, CDR2 SQIVND (reference sequence). Trimming pared 5 bases from V and 1 base from J, leaving 8 bases between. The CDR3 is made up of 14 amino acids. The CDR3 DNA reads TGTGCCAGTAGTGCGAGAGGAACTAATGAAAAACTGTTTTTT. It codes for CASSARGTNEKLFF. Looking up the rest from reference TRBV19 and TRBJ1-4 gives the full variable domain: DGGITQSPKYLFRKEGQNVTLSCEQNLNHDAMYWYRQDPGQGLRLIYYSQIVNDFQKGDIAEGYSVSREKKESFPLTVTSAQKNPTAFYLCASSARGTNEKLFFGSGTQLSVL.

This CDR3 is CASGTNYGYTF. In DNA, the CDR3 is TGTGCCAGCGGTACAAACTATGGCTACACCTTC. This chain connects TRBV7-9 to TRBJ1-2; D is ambiguous. This CDR3 region has 11 residues. The V end lost 8 bases, the J end lost 2 bases, and 6 bases lay between the germline ends. Germline V gives CDR1 SEHNR, CDR2 FQNEAQ (reference sequence).

This clone came up once. DNA of the CDR3: TGCAGCGTTGGATCGGGGGCCGGGTATGAGCAGTTCTTC. Translation: CSVGSGAGYEQFF. The chain carries TRBV29-1 and TRBJ2-1; D might be TRBD1 or TRBD2, each matching 6 bases. V lost 4 bases to trimming and J lost 8 bases, with 15 bases between them. CDR3 length: 13 amino acids. Per the germline V gene, CDR1 is SQVTM and CDR2 is ANQGSEA.

The table lists this clone with a few counts. The chain employs TRBV2 and TRBJ2-5; 8 bases line up with TRBD1. There are 14 residues in the CDR3. Germline values: CDR1 SNHLY, CDR2 FYNNEI. J was trimmed by 4 bases and V by 8 bases; bases with no gene match: 9. The CDR3 is CASCLRTGRETQYF. For the CDR3, the DNA is TGTGCCAGCTGCCTCAGGACAGGGAGAGAGACCCAGTACTTC.

This clone showed up just once. The chain recombines TRBV7-9 with TRBJ1-3, with 7 bases that match TRBD1. J lost 6 bases, V lost 1 base, and 3 bases had no gene match. The CDR3 has 14 amino acids. Germline V gene lookup returns CDR1 SEHNR and CDR2 FQNEAQ (reference sequence). The CDR3 sequence: CASSLEGALNTIYF. Here the CDR3 DNA reads TGTGCCAGCAGCTTAGAGGGGGCGTTAAACACCATATATTTT.

This rearrangement joins TRBV29-1 to TRBJ2-7; D is unresolved. The CDR3 is made up of 13 amino acids. The germline gives CDR1 SQVTM, CDR2 ANQGSEA. The V gene lost 5 bases and the J gene lost 3 bases, with 14 bases spanning the gap. The CDR3 nucleotides read TGCAGCGTTTTGGCACCGACAAACTACGAGCAGTACTTC. This gives the protein CSVLAPTNYEQYF.